This T cell receptor beta chain was identified in a study of PD-1 blockade in mismatch repair-deficient tumors. The CDR3 runs 16 residues. V shed 0 bases and J 3 bases; nucleotides not matched to a gene: 6. In germline, CDR1 is SGHRS, CDR2 YFSETQ. The assay was immunoSEQ multiplex PCR, and TCRdb's table has in-frame clones only and misses some. Here the sample spans 100,000 to 150,000 clones, about 86% being singletons. The starting material was peripheral blood, obtained 44 weeks after starting pembrolizumab. V is TRBV5-1 and J is TRBJ2-7; TRBD2 matches at 10 bases. This TCR came from an adult with mismatch repair-deficient cancer. The CDR3 DNA is TGCGCCAGCAGCTTGGGGTCGTTAGCGGGAGGCTACGAGCAGTACTTC. Protein sequence: CASSLGSLAGGYEQYF.